Listed below are T cell receptor beta chains from one sample, sequenced in a study of T cells in Graves' hyperthyroidism and ophthalmopathy. TCRdb re-derived calls from the multiplex PCR reads in MiXCR, one entry per CDR3 protein. The sample has about 290,000 distinct CDR3 sequences, roughly 13% seen once; the top ten hold around 8%. Sequencing input: blood. All receptors come from a middle-aged woman with Graves' hyperthyroidism. Both conserved end residues are part of each CDR3. The order of the fields is V gene, CDR3 protein.

>TRBV12-3/TRBV12-4
CASSNPAGGYTF
>TRBV3-1
CASSQGLRVETQYF
>TRBV5-1
CASSRTSEADNEQFF
>TRBV6-1
CASSAQRIYQETQYF
>TRBV28
CASSLFRREMRETQYF
>TRBV7-6
CASSSQTGGVKEKLFF
>TRBV28
CASSLGRGREAFF
>TRBV28
CASRRAGNTGELFF
>TRBV27
CASSLRSGGGSNEQFF
>TRBV2
CASSFGTGGVYGYTF
>TRBV4-1
CASSQLGREGNEQFF
>TRBV2
CASGRSGGYGTEAFF
>TRBV18
CASSPRALSTNEKLFF
>TRBV28
CASSPSTGFGSIDQPQHF
>TRBV7-9
CASSLQGQGASEQYF
>TRBV20-1
CSARFASGSGNEQFF
>TRBV29-1
CSVHYGEQFF
>TRBV6-1
CASSDWLAGAENEQYF
>TRBV7-9
CASSRADDYEQYF
>TRBV20-1
CSAEGGESPLHF
>TRBV2
CASSESGTRVHNEQFF
>TRBV6-5
CASSYSGVQGNEAFF
>TRBV9
CASSVASGATDTQYF
>TRBV2
CASSPQGPPNQPQHF
>TRBV5-1
CASSLAVNQPQHF
>TRBV20-1
CSAGGLAGGQGGTDTQYF
>TRBV19
CASSIGLAGGYFSNEQFF
>TRBV6-2/TRBV6-3
CASRNIDRGYGYTF
>TRBV28
CASSLIQGASDEQFF
>TRBV2
CASQDSYNEQFF
>TRBV20-1
CSARTWTVNTEAFF
>TRBV28
CASTSNTGELFF
>TRBV20-1
CSAKGSLGNQPQHF
>TRBV11-2
CASSLLTSGSRTDTQYF
>TRBV28
CASSFADTGTQYF
>TRBV9
CASSRRSGAYEQYF
>TRBV6-2/TRBV6-3
CASRPPGQNTGELFF
>TRBV20-1
CSAWARGGSPLHF
>TRBV18
CASSPSGKDGTQYF
>TRBV12-3/TRBV12-4
CASSTGTSGGETQYF